This T cell receptor (beta chain) was found in a study of T cell repertoires in cytomegalovirus infection. Across the study: Public TCR beta signature analysis indicated the presence of both CMV infection and matching HLA type. Study-level results: What dominated the ex vivo response were HLA-C-restricted CMV-specific TCR beta clonotypes.

A single record per CDR3 protein comes from TCRdb applying MiXCR to the reads. Here the sample spans approximately 590,000 distinct CDR3 sequences, 40% being singletons. The CDR3 has 14 amino acids. CDR1 SGHRS and CDR2 YFSETQ come from the germline V gene. Trimming shortened V by 4 bases and J by 0 bases, and 11 bases separated the two germline ends. With respect to this clonotype: Antigen unknown.

The TCR comes from a human donor in good health (CMV status not recorded). Some clones in this sample may be carry-over from other donors' samples. The V call is TRBV5-1, the J call TRBJ2-7, with D maybe TRBD1 (6 bases). The sequences come from cultured PBMCs, collected from culture after CMV antigen stimulation. The CDR3 DNA follows: TGCGCCAGCAGCGACCCAGGGGACTCCTACGAGCAGTACTTC. Translating it yields CASSDPGDSYEQYF. Supplemented by reference TRBV5-1 and TRBJ2-7, the full variable domain reads KAGVTQTPRYLIKTRGQQVTLSCSPISGHRSVSWYQQTPGQGLQFLFEYFSETQRNKGNFPGRFSGRQFSNSRSEMNVSTLELGDSALYLCASSDPGDSYEQYFGPGTRLTVT.